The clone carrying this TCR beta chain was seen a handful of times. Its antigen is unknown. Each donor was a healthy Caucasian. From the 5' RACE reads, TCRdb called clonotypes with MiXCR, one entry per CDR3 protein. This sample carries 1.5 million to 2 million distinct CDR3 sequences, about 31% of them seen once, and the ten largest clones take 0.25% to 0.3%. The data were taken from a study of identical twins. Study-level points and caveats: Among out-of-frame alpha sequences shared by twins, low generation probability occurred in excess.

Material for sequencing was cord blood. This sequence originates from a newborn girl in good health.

Here the CDR3 reads CASSDVGEGDPDTQYF. CDR3 nucleotides: TGTGCCAGCAGTGATGTGGGCGAAGGAGACCCAGATACGCAGTATTTT. V and J are TRBV2 and TRBJ2-3, with D unresolved. CDR3 length equals 16 residues. Trimming left V 3 bases short and J 4 bases short, with 17 bases between. Germline CDR1 SNHLY, CDR2 FYNNEI. Full variable domain (remainder filled in from reference TRBV2 and TRBJ2-3): EPEVTQTPSHQVTQMGQEVILRCVPISNHLYFYWYRQILGQKVEFLVSFYNNEISEKSEIFDDQFSVERPDGSNFTLKIRSTKLEDSAMYFCASSDVGEGDPDTQYFGPGTRLTVL.